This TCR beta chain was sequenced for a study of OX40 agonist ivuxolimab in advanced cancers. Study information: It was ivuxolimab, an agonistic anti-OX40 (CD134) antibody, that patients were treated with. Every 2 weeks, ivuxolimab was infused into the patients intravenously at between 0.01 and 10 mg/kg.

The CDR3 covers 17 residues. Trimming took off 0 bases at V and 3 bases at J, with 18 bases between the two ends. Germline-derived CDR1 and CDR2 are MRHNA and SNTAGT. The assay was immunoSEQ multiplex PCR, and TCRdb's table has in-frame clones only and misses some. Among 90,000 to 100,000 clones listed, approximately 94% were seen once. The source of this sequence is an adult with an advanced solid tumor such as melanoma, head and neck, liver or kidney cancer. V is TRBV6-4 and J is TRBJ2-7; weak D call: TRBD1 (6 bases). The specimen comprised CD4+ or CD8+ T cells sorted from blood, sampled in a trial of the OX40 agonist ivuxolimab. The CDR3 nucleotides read TGTGCCAGCAGTGACTCTTGGTACAGGGATATAGTCTACGAGCAGTACTTC. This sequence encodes CASSDSWYRDIVYEQYF.